The 3 T cell receptor beta chains below were found in one sample sequenced in a study of shared clonotypes between healthy human individuals. Here immunoSEQ multiplex PCR was the method, and the copy in TCRdb shows in-frame clones only, minus some. Among about 2.3 million clones listed, just under 95% were seen once. The sequenced material came from naive CD4+ T cells from PBMCs. Subset reported: CD45RA+ positively selected. The origin of the receptors is a man between 18 and 35 years old in good health. Some clones in this sample may be carry-over from other donors' samples.

The chain carries TRBV9 and TRBJ2-3, with D perhaps TRBD1 (6 bases). Germline loops: CDR1 SGDLS, CDR2 YYNGEE. The CDR3 is made up of 14 amino acids. V gave up 6 bases and J gave up 6 bases, with 17 bases separating them. CDR3 sequence reads: CASTRQGSSDTQYF. Written as DNA, the CDR3 is TGTGCCAGCACCAGGCAGGGGTCGTCGGATACGCAGTATTTT.

The chain carries TRBV27 and TRBJ2-3, with no clear D. Germline loops: CDR1 MNHEY, CDR2 SMNVEV (reference sequence). Trimming left V 2 bases short and J 0 bases short, with 15 bases between. This CDR3 comprises 17 residues. The CDR3 here is CASSLRYPSDSTDTQYF. The CDR3 bases are TGTGCCAGCAGTTTACGATATCCCTCAGATAGCACAGATACGCAGTATTTT.

V is TRBV18 and J is TRBJ1-3; tentatively, D is TRBD1 (6 bases). The germline V and J ends were trimmed by 3 bases and 0 bases, with 15 bases remaining between them. The length of the CDR3 is 17 residues. Germline CDR1 is KGHSH and CDR2 is LQKENI. This CDR3 reads CASSPIPGTNSGNTIYF. CDR3 nucleotides: TGTGCCAGCTCACCCATACCCGGGACAAACTCTGGAAACACCATATATTTT. The whole variable domain, filled in from reference TRBV18 and TRBJ1-3, reads NAGVMQNPRHLVRRRGQEARLRCSPMKGHSHVYWYRQLPEEGLKFMVYLQKENIIDESGMPKERFSAEFPKEGPSILRIQQVVRGDSAAYFCASSPIPGTNSGNTIYFGEGSWLTVV.